The 23 T cell receptor beta chains below come from one sample, sequenced in a study of T cell changes during pregnancy in multiple sclerosis. Produced via immunoSEQ multiplex PCR; TCRdb's table is partial and in-frame only. The table includes 50,000 to 55,000 clones, 80% to 95% detected once. The starting material was CD4+ T cells from peripheral blood mononuclear cells, obtained after pregnancy. The source of these receptors is a female donor with multiple sclerosis, enrolled in a pregnancy study.

This sequence joins TRBV29-1 and TRBJ2-5; 12 bases match TRBD2. CDR1 and CDR2 (germline): SQVTM, ANQGSEA. The CDR3 runs 13 residues. Trimming took 5 bases from V and 6 from J; bases not matched to a gene: 4. The CDR3 spells CSVFGLAGKTQYF. In DNA, the CDR3 is TGCAGCGTTTTCGGACTAGCGGGGAAGACCCAGTACTTC.

V gene TRBV5-1 combines with J gene TRBJ2-3; D might be TRBD1 (6 bases). V lost 0 bases to trimming and J lost 0 bases, with 17 bases between them. Germline V gene data show CDR1 as SGHRS and CDR2 as YFSETQ. This CDR3 spans 18 amino acids. CDR3 region: CASSLGATGDFSTDTQYF. CDR3 nucleotide sequence: TGCGCCAGCAGCTTGGGGGCGACAGGCGATTTTAGCACAGATACGCAGTATTTT.

The chain combines TRBV6-1 with TRBJ2-2; the D is unclear. CDR1 and CDR2 (germline): MNHNS, SASEGT. The V gene lost 5 bases and the J gene lost 9 bases, with 16 bases spanning the gap. The CDR3 totals 14 residues. The CDR3 DNA reads as TGTGCCAGCAGTACCCAACCTGTTACAAGGGAGCTGTTTTTT. Translating gives CASSTQPVTRELFF.

The rearrangement joins TRBV5-4 to TRBJ2-1; weak D call: TRBD2 (6 bases). CDR3 size: 14 residues. Germline V gives CDR1 SGHNT, CDR2 YYREEE (reference sequence). V gave up 3 bases and J gave up 8 bases, with 15 bases separating them. For the CDR3, the DNA is TGTGCCAGCAGCTCTCCGGCGGGAAGCCATGAGCAGTTCTTC. It codes for CASSSPAGSHEQFF.

This sequence joins TRBV7-3 and TRBJ2-1; 13 bases line up with TRBD2. The CDR3 extends over 15 amino acids. Germline lookup yields CDR1 SGHTA and CDR2 FQGTGA. With 3 bases clipped from V and 8 bases from J, the junction kept 4 bases outside the gene matches. CDR3 loop: CASSFRTSGSDEQFF. The CDR3 DNA reads as TGTGCCAGCAGCTTTAGGACTAGCGGGAGCGATGAGCAGTTCTTC.

This rearrangement joins TRBV2 to TRBJ1-5; the match to TRBD1 covers 10 bases. The ends lost 5 bases at V and 5 bases at J; junction bases unmatched: 15. Germline CDR1 is SNHLY and CDR2 is FYNNEI. CDR3 length equals 18 residues. The CDR3 nucleotides read TGTGCCAGCAGTACGGACAGGGGGAGGTTGGATGGAGATCAGCCCCAGCATTTT. Protein sequence: CASSTDRGRLDGDQPQHF.

Written as DNA, the CDR3 is TGCAGTGTACAGGGTAGTTTGAACACTGAAGCTTTCTTT. It translates to CSVQGSLNTEAFF. This chain links TRBV29-1 with TRBJ1-1; D might be TRBD1 (6 bases). There are 13 residues in the CDR3. Germline CDR1 reads SQVTM; CDR2 reads ANQGSEA. Full variable domain (missing parts from reference TRBV29-1 and TRBJ1-1): SAVISQKPSRDICQRGTSLTIQCQVDSQVTMMFWYRQQPGQSLTLIATANQGSEATYESGFVIDKFPISRPNLTFSTLTVSNMSPEDSSIYLCSVQGSLNTEAFFGQGTRLTVV.

This rearrangement joins TRBV28 to TRBJ2-7, with 7 bases aligning to TRBD2. The CDR3 runs 11 residues. The germline CDR1 and CDR2 sequences are MDHEN and SYDVKM. The V segment lost 3 bases and the J segment 9 bases; nucleotides outside the gene matches: 2. The CDR3 reads CASSFTGGQYF. CDR3 coding DNA: TGTGCCAGCAGTTTTACGGGGGGGCAGTACTTC.

The CDR3 DNA reads TGTGCCAGCAGCTTAAATTGGGGGGAGCGTCGAGAGACCCAGTACTTC. Its translation is CASSLNWGERRETQYF. The V gene is TRBV7-9, the J gene TRBJ2-5; D may be TRBD2 (6 bases). The V end was cut by 2 bases, the J end by 4 bases, with 17 bases between. From germline, CDR1 is SEHNR and CDR2 FQNEAQ (reference sequence). This CDR3 is 16 amino acids long.

Here the CDR3 reads CASSPTKNRANYGYTF. CDR3 nucleotides: TGTGCCAGCAGTCCAACTAAAAACAGGGCTAACTATGGCTACACCTTC. This chain connects TRBV2 to TRBJ1-2, with D tentatively TRBD1 (6 bases). CDR3 length equals 16 residues. Germline V gene sequence: CDR1 SNHLY, CDR2 FYNNEI. V was clipped by 5 bases and J by 0 bases, with 16 bases between them. Complete variable domain (other parts from reference TRBV2 and TRBJ1-2): EPEVTQTPSHQVTQMGQEVILRCVPISNHLYFYWYRQILGQKVEFLVSFYNNEISEKSEIFDDQFSVERPDGSNFTLKIRSTKLEDSAMYFCASSPTKNRANYGYTFGSGTRLTVV.

The chain recombines TRBV30 with TRBJ1-1; a weak D match, TRBD1 (5 bases). Trimming stripped 2 bases from V and 1 base from J, with 11 bases between. The length of the CDR3 is 14 residues. The germline V gene has CDR1 GTSNPN and CDR2 SVGIG (reference sequence). The CDR3 loop is CAWSPWTKNTEAFF. For the CDR3, the DNA is TGTGCCTGGAGTCCGTGGACAAAGAACACTGAAGCTTTCTTT. Filled out from reference TRBV30 and TRBJ1-1, the complete variable domain reads SQTIHQWPATLVQPVGSPLSLECTVEGTSNPNLYWYRQAAGRGLQLLFYSVGIGQISSEVPQNLSASRPQDRQFILSSKKLLLSDSGFYLCAWSPWTKNTEAFFGQGTRLTVV.

In DNA form, the CDR3 reads TGTGCCAGCAGCTTACCGAAACTAGCGGCCCTCGACAATGAGCAGTTCTTC. Translated: CASSLPKLAALDNEQFF. The chain is built from TRBV7-2 and TRBJ2-1, with 8 bases identical to TRBD2. There are 17 residues in the CDR3. The germline V gene encodes CDR1 SGHTA and CDR2 FQGNSA. V was clipped by 2 bases and J by 5 bases; unmatched bases: 11.

V usage is TRBV7-9 and J usage is TRBJ2-1; 8 nucleotides agree with TRBD2. The germline V gene has CDR1 SEHNR and CDR2 FQNEAQ (reference sequence). V trimming: 5 bases; J trimming: 15 bases; junction bases outside the gene matches: 12. This CDR3 comprises 13 residues. CDR3 sequence: CASSDLIGTRLFF. CDR3 DNA sequence: TGTGCCAGCAGCGACCTTATCGGGACTAGGCTGTTCTTC.

This chain links TRBV7-2 with TRBJ2-7, with 8 bases aligning to TRBD1. CDR1 and CDR2 (germline): SGHTA, FQGNSA. V gave up 1 base and J gave up 3 bases; unmatched junction bases: 5. This CDR3 has 15 amino acids. CDR3 nucleotides: TGTGCCAGCAGCTTAGAGTGGGACAGGTTCTACGAGCAGTACTTC. It codes for CASSLEWDRFYEQYF.

This clone came up once. The rearrangement joins TRBV27 to TRBJ1-3; a possible D gene is TRBD1 (6 bases). The CDR3 has 17 residues. V gave up 2 bases and J gave up 2 bases, with 16 bases separating them. Germline CDR1 reads MNHEY; CDR2 reads SMNVEV (reference sequence). In nucleotides, the CDR3 is TGTGCCAGCAGTTTAATTGGGGGGGCTAGCCCTGGAAACACCATATATTTT. Translation: CASSLIGGASPGNTIYF.

This chain joins TRBV30 and TRBJ2-2; no firm D call. Germline V CDR1 and CDR2: GTSNPN, SVGIG (reference sequence). The CDR3 is made up of 12 amino acids. V shed 3 bases and J shed 2 bases, with 4 bases lying between them. CDR3 sequence reads: CAWSLNTGELFF. The CDR3 nucleotides are TGTGCCTGGAGCCTTAACACCGGGGAGCTGTTTTTT.

This clone was detected only once. The rearrangement links TRBV2 to TRBJ1-4, with D possibly matching TRBD1 (6 bases). Germline values: CDR1 SNHLY, CDR2 FYNNEI. The CDR3 loop spans 15 amino acids. Trimming removed 3 bases from V and 7 bases from J, with 15 bases in between. For the CDR3, the DNA is TGTGCCAGCAGTGACCGGGGCAGGGGTTCTGAAAAACTGTTTTTT. Protein sequence: CASSDRGRGSEKLFF. The full variable domain, completed using reference TRBV2 and TRBJ1-4, is EPEVTQTPSHQVTQMGQEVILRCVPISNHLYFYWYRQILGQKVEFLVSFYNNEISEKSEIFDDQFSVERPDGSNFTLKIRSTKLEDSAMYFCASSDRGRGSEKLFFGSGTQLSVL.

The rearrangement uses TRBV2 and TRBJ2-1; 7 positions agree with TRBD2. V gave up 9 bases and J gave up 7 bases; unmatched junction bases: 18. This CDR3 is 16 amino acids long. Germline CDR1 and CDR2: SNHLY and FYNNEI. CDR3 nucleotides: TGTGCCAGTACTACCAGAGCGGGAAGAATAACAAATGAGCAGTTCTTC. Residues: CASTTRAGRITNEQFF.

V gene TRBV30 combines with J gene TRBJ1-3; 7 bases fit TRBD1. Germline V lookup: CDR1 GTSNPN, CDR2 SVGIG (reference sequence). The CDR3 is 15 residues long. The V and J ends lost 4 bases and 3 bases, in that order; junction bases with no gene match: 9. CDR3 coding DNA: TGTGCCTGGAACCCGACAGGGTTCATTGGAAACACCATATATTTT. It encodes CAWNPTGFIGNTIYF.

This sequence joins TRBV5-1 and TRBJ2-7, with 8 bases fitting TRBD2. Germline lookup yields CDR1 SGHRS and CDR2 YFSETQ. The J segment lost 4 bases and the V segment lost 4 bases, leaving 10 bases of the junction unmatched. This CDR3 region has 15 residues. The DNA for the CDR3 is TGCGCCAGCAGCCCCCTAGCGGGCGTAGCGTACGAGCAGTACTTC. Translated, it gives CASSPLAGVAYEQYF. The whole variable domain, filled in from reference TRBV5-1 and TRBJ2-7, reads KAGVTQTPRYLIKTRGQQVTLSCSPISGHRSVSWYQQTPGQGLQFLFEYFSETQRNKGNFPGRFSGRQFSNSRSEMNVSTLELGDSALYLCASSPLAGVAYEQYFGPGTRLTVT.

The gene calls are TRBV29-1 and TRBJ2-1; perhaps TRBD2 as D (6 bases). V lost 6 bases and J lost 6, with 24 bases in between. This CDR3 spans 16 amino acids. CDR1 is SQVTM, CDR2 ANQGSEA, per germline. The CDR3 nucleotides are TGCAGCGTAGAGAGGTTTGGAATGGGAGCGGGCAATGAGCAGTTCTTC. This encodes CSVERFGMGAGNEQFF.

This clone was observed once. The V gene is TRBV7-2, the J gene TRBJ1-1, with D possibly TRBD1 on 5 matching bases. The CDR3 length is 13 residues. The germline gives CDR1 SGHTA, CDR2 FQGNSA. Between the trimmed V and J ends, which lost 9 bases and 1 base, there was a span of 12 bases. Here the CDR3 reads CARRGPPNTEAFF. CDR3 coding DNA: TGTGCCAGGCGGGGACCCCCGAACACTGAAGCTTTCTTT.

This chain links TRBV11-2 with TRBJ1-3; 7 bases line up with TRBD1. Germline values: CDR1 SGHAT, CDR2 FQNNGV. The CDR3 runs 15 residues. The V gene end was trimmed by 1 base and the J gene end by 4 bases; junction bases not matched to a gene: 4. The CDR3 loop is CASSLAQGQGNTIYF. The CDR3 nucleotides read TGTGCCAGCAGCTTAGCCCAGGGACAGGGAAACACCATATATTTT.